This T cell receptor beta chain is from a study of OX40 agonist ivuxolimab in advanced cancers. Study information: There were three patients with partial responses, one having hepatocellular carcinoma and two cutaneous melanoma.

Trimming removed 9 bases at V and 3 bases at J, with 18 bases between. Germline V lookup: CDR1 LNHDA, CDR2 SQIVND (reference sequence). This CDR3 comprises 15 residues. The table came from immunoSEQ multiplex PCR; TCRdb's copy has only in-frame clones and leaves some out. The sample contains approximately 77,000 clones, around 85% of which appear only once. The chain has TRBV19 and TRBJ1-5; TRBD1 might be the D (6 bases). This receptor was obtained from an adult with an advanced solid tumor such as melanoma, head and neck, liver or kidney cancer. Sequenced here: CD4+ or CD8+ T cells sorted from blood, sampled in a trial of the OX40 agonist ivuxolimab. The CDR3, as DNA: TGTGCCAGCAGACCGGGCTCAGGGGTCAATCAGCCCCAGCATTTT. Amino acids: CASRPGSGVNQPQHF.